Below, 7 T cell receptor beta chains from the same sample are listed, as sequenced in a study of shared clonotypes between healthy human individuals. The data were produced by immunoSEQ multiplex PCR, yet TCRdb's version contains in-frame clones alone and is incomplete. The profile covers roughly 1 million clones, with about 76% appearing a single time and 1.4% taken by the ten largest. The sequenced material came from memory CD4+ T cells sorted from blood. Subset here: CD45RA-negative fraction. These receptors all stem from a man younger than 35 in good health.

This clone was counted between two and nine times. The gene calls are TRBV6-5 and TRBJ1-1; D is unresolved. The CDR3 covers 15 residues. Germline loops: CDR1 MNHEY, CDR2 SVGAGI. V was shortened by 0 bases and J by 0 bases, with 8 bases between the two germline ends. CDR3 amino acids: CASSYSSRMNTEAFF. Here the CDR3 DNA reads TGTGCCAGCAGTTACTCGAGCCGGATGAACACTGAAGCTTTCTTT.

Of note for this clone: Different DNA sequences within this sample yield the same CDR3. J is TRBJ2-2 and V is TRBV30; 10 nucleotides align to TRBD2. The germline V gene has CDR1 GTSNPN and CDR2 SVGIG (reference sequence). The CDR3 is 14 residues long. J lost 4 bases, V lost 3 bases, and 2 bases had no gene match. CDR3 sequence (DNA): TGTGCCTGGAGCTTAGCGGGGGGCACCGGGGAGCTGTTTTTT. Translated: CAWSLAGGTGELFF. Filled out from reference TRBV30 and TRBJ2-2, the complete variable domain reads SQTIHQWPATLVQPVGSPLSLECTVEGTSNPNLYWYRQAAGRGLQLLFYSVGIGQISSEVPQNLSASRPQDRQFILSSKKLLLSDSGFYLCAWSLAGGTGELFFGEGSRLTVL.

In DNA form, the CDR3 reads TGTGCCAGCAGTGGCTACACCAATGAGCAGTTCTTC. This gives the protein CASSGYTNEQFF. This rearrangement joins TRBV25-1 to TRBJ2-1, with D uncertain. The CDR3 has 12 amino acids. With 4 bases removed from V and 6 bases from J, the gap between germline ends came to 7 bases. The germline V gene has CDR1 MGHDK and CDR2 SYGVNS. Full variable domain (rest looked up from reference TRBV25-1 and TRBJ2-1): EADIYQTPRYLVIGTGKKITLECSQTMGHDKMYWYQQDPGMELHLIHYSYGVNSTEKGDLSSESTVSRIRTEHFPLTLESARPSHTSQYLCASSGYTNEQFFGPGTRLTVL.

This chain connects TRBV5-1 to TRBJ2-5; maybe TRBD2 (5 bases). CDR1 and CDR2 from the germline V gene are SGHRS and YFSETQ. There are 15 residues in the CDR3. V lost 1 base and J 3 bases, leaving 13 bases between the germline ends. The CDR3 is CASSLSLGSKETQYF. The CDR3 nucleotides are TGCGCCAGCAGCTTGTCTCTGGGGAGCAAAGAGACCCAGTACTTC. Full variable domain (outside the CDR3, taken from reference TRBV5-1 and TRBJ2-5): KAGVTQTPRYLIKTRGQQVTLSCSPISGHRSVSWYQQTPGQGLQFLFEYFSETQRNKGNFPGRFSGRQFSNSRSEMNVSTLELGDSALYLCASSLSLGSKETQYFGPGTRLLVL.

The chain is built from TRBV27 and TRBJ2-1; D is perhaps TRBD2 (5 bases). The CDR3 runs 18 residues. Trimming took off 6 bases at V and 6 bases at J, with 27 bases between the two ends. Germline CDR1 reads MNHEY; CDR2 reads SMNVEV (reference sequence). Written as DNA, the CDR3 is TGTGCCAGCAGCTCCTTAGGCGGGCGGCTCCTGGGTAGCAATGAGCAGTTCTTC. Protein product: CASSSLGGRLLGSNEQFF.

The rearrangement joins TRBV6-5 to TRBJ2-7; TRBD2 matches at 10 bases. Germline loops: CDR1 MNHEY, CDR2 SVGAGI. V was clipped by 6 bases and J by 2 bases; unmatched bases: 1. The CDR3 is made up of 13 amino acids. The CDR3 protein is CASSTSGTYEQYF. CDR3 nucleotide sequence: TGTGCCAGCAGCACTAGCGGGACCTACGAGCAGTACTTC.

The rearrangement uses TRBV6-1 and TRBJ1-3; no clear D. V gave up 2 bases and J gave up 2 bases, with 13 bases separating them. CDR1 and CDR2 (germline): MNHNS, SASEGT. The CDR3 totals 16 residues. The CDR3 reads CASSEPTAIPGNTIYF. CDR3 DNA: TGTGCCAGCAGTGAACCGACCGCTATCCCTGGAAACACCATATATTTT.